Following are 17 T cell receptor beta chains from one sample sequenced in a study of blood T cell repertoires in COVID-19. The data were produced by immunoSEQ multiplex PCR, yet TCRdb's version contains in-frame clones alone and is incomplete. The table records tens of thousands of clones, around 91% of them present only once. Sequencing input: peripheral blood. The receptor source for this set is a human donor in a cohort sampled during active COVID-19.

This chain uses TRBV11-2 with TRBJ2-7, with 9 nucleotides matching TRBD1. J lost 2 bases, V lost 5 bases, and 13 bases had no gene match. Germline V lookup: CDR1 SGHAT, CDR2 FQNNGV. The CDR3 has 17 residues. The CDR3 DNA follows: TGTGCCAGCAGCCAACATCGGGCGGGACAGGGTACCTACGAGCAGTACTTC. Translation gives CASSQHRAGQGTYEQYF. Full variable domain (remainder filled in from reference TRBV11-2 and TRBJ2-7): EAGVAQSPRYKIIEKRQSVAFWCNPISGHATLYWYQQILGQGPKLLIQFQNNGVVDDSQLPKDRFSAERLKGVDSTLKIQPAKLEDSAVYLCASSQHRAGQGTYEQYFGPGTRLTVT.

Only a few counts were recorded for this clone. This rearrangement joins TRBV27 to TRBJ2-7; the D gene is possibly TRBD2 (6 bases). The CDR3 is 14 residues long. Germline CDR1 reads MNHEY; CDR2 reads SMNVEV (reference sequence). Trimming took off 2 bases at V and 0 bases at J, with 8 bases between the two ends. The CDR3 nucleotides are TGTGCCAGCAGTTTAGGACTACCCTCCTACGAGCAGTACTTC. Protein product: CASSLGLPSYEQYF.

A remark on this clone: Distinct nucleotide sequences in the sample also encode this CDR3. The V gene is TRBV6-5, the J gene TRBJ2-5; the match to TRBD1 covers 7 bases. The CDR3 contains 15 residues. Trimming removed 0 bases from V and 5 bases from J; junction bases left unmatched: 6. Germline-derived CDR1 and CDR2 are MNHEY and SVGAGI. CDR3 sequence reads: CASSYSRQGQETQYF. CDR3 in DNA: TGTGCCAGCAGTTACTCCCGACAGGGCCAGGAGACCCAGTACTTC.

The rearrangement uses TRBV5-4 and TRBJ2-5; D is unresolved. Germline values: CDR1 SGHNT, CDR2 YYREEE (reference sequence). Trimming left V 4 bases short and J 7 bases short, with 23 bases between. The CDR3 sequence is 16 residues long. The CDR3 sequence is CASSQHPDSSLATQYF. CDR3 DNA: TGTGCCAGCAGCCAGCACCCTGACTCCTCCTTAGCGACCCAGTACTTC.

The rearrangement uses TRBV11-2 and TRBJ2-5; 7 bases are a match to TRBD2. CDR1 SGHAT and CDR2 FQNNGV come from the germline V gene. The CDR3 spans 15 residues. After removal of 5 bases from V and 5 bases from J, the junction contained 11 bases not matched to a gene. The CDR3 DNA sequence: TGTGCCAGCAGCAGAGCTAGCGGCGTGGGGGAGACCCAGTACTTC. Translating it yields CASSRASGVGETQYF.

This clone was counted a few times. The chain recombines TRBV27 with TRBJ2-7; D is unclear. This CDR3 is built from 13 residues. The germline V gene has CDR1 MNHEY and CDR2 SMNVEV (reference sequence). Trimming took off 5 bases at V and 2 bases at J, with 10 bases between the two ends. For the CDR3, the DNA is TGTGCCAGCAGTCCCACTGCTACCTACGAGCAGTACTTC. It codes for CASSPTATYEQYF.

CDR3 in amino acids: CASSLDRGGVKSSGANVLTF. Written as DNA, the CDR3 is TGTGCCAGCAGCTTAGATCGTGGAGGGGTTAAAAGCTCTGGGGCCAACGTCCTGACTTTC. V gene TRBV11-2 combines with J gene TRBJ2-6; a possible D gene is TRBD2 (6 bases). Germline CDR1 and CDR2: SGHAT and FQNNGV. V lost 0 bases to trimming and J lost 0 bases, with 18 bases between them. The CDR3 is 20 amino acids.

The chain joins TRBV6-5 to TRBJ2-7, with 10 bases lining up with TRBD1. V shed 4 bases and J 7 bases; nucleotides not matched to a gene: 10. Germline loops: CDR1 MNHEY, CDR2 SVGAGI. The CDR3 has 15 amino acids. CDR3 protein: CASSLTGGANREQYF. As DNA, the CDR3 is TGTGCCAGCAGTTTGACAGGGGGCGCAAATCGGGAGCAGTACTTC.

The rearrangement joins TRBV13 to TRBJ2-7; possible D gene TRBD1, 8 bases. The CDR3 covers 14 residues. Germline CDR1 is PRHDT and CDR2 is FYEKMQ (reference sequence). Trimming removed 4 bases from V and 5 bases from J, with 15 bases in between. In DNA, the CDR3 is TGTGCCAGCAGCTCTGGACAGGGAGGGAACGAGCAGTACTTC. It specifies CASSSGQGGNEQYF.

The chain is built from TRBV5-1 and TRBJ2-6, with a tentative D call TRBD1 (6 bases). The CDR3 runs 20 residues. V was shortened by 4 bases and J by 0 bases, with 23 bases between the two germline ends. The germline V gene encodes CDR1 SGHRS and CDR2 YFSETQ. CDR3 residues: CASSLGYRGSSFSGANVLTF. The CDR3 DNA sequence: TGCGCCAGCAGCCTAGGTTATAGGGGGTCTTCATTCTCTGGGGCCAACGTCCTGACTTTC.

The chain carries TRBV9 and TRBJ1-2; D is perhaps TRBD1 (5 bases). This CDR3 region has 15 residues. Trimming shortened V by 3 bases and J by 7 bases, and 19 bases separated the two germline ends. Germline V gene sequence: CDR1 SGDLS, CDR2 YYNGEE. The CDR3 is CASSEPQGVMGGYTF. CDR3 nucleotide sequence: TGTGCCAGCAGCGAGCCCCAAGGGGTAATGGGTGGCTACACCTTC.

J is TRBJ1-4 and V is TRBV27, with D possibly matching TRBD1 (6 bases). Germline CDR1 reads MNHEY; CDR2 reads SMNVEV (reference sequence). This CDR3 is built from 21 residues. V lost 7 bases, J lost 6 bases, and 36 bases lay in between. The CDR3 sequence: CASKGGLGGEGPGRLHEKLFF. The CDR3 DNA is TGTGCCAGCAAGGGGGGCCTTGGGGGGGAAGGTCCTGGACGCCTACATGAAAAACTGTTTTTT. Drawing the rest from reference TRBV27 and TRBJ1-4, the complete variable domain is EAQVTQNPRYLITVTGKKLTVTCSQNMNHEYMSWYRQDPGLGLRQIYYSMNVEVTDKGDVPEGYKVSRKEKRNFPLILESPSPNQTSLYFCASKGGLGGEGPGRLHEKLFFGSGTQLSVL.

The CDR3 region has the DNA TGTGCCAGCAGCTTCGCCGGGACAGGGGGTTCCCGGGCCAACGTCCTGACTTTC. As protein: CASSFAGTGGSRANVLTF. This chain links TRBV7-8 with TRBJ2-6; 11 bases are shared with TRBD1. The CDR3 loop spans 18 amino acids. CDR1 and CDR2 from the germline V gene are SGHVS and FQNEAQ. Trimming cost V 3 bases and J 5 bases; bases outside gene matches: 9. Based on the CDR3 plus reference TRBV7-8 and TRBJ2-6, the full variable domain is GAGVSQSPRYKVAKRGQDVALRCDPISGHVSLFWYQQALGQGPEFLTYFQNEAQLDKSGLPSDRFFAERPEGSVSTLKIQRTQQEDSAVYLCASSFAGTGGSRANVLTFGAGSRLTVL.

This clone occurred once. The rearrangement uses TRBV6-6 and TRBJ2-7, with TRBD2 matching over 7 bases. V shed 0 bases, J shed 3 bases, and the junction held 5 bases outside the gene matches. The length of the CDR3 is 15 residues. Germline V lookup: CDR1 MNHNY, CDR2 SVGAGI (reference sequence). CDR3 DNA: TGTGCCAGCAGTTACTCGCTAAAGCGGGACTACGAGCAGTACTTC. It encodes CASSYSLKRDYEQYF.

The rearrangement links TRBV18 to TRBJ1-1, with TRBD1 as a possible D gene (5 bases). Germline V CDR1 and CDR2: KGHSH, LQKENI. V lost 3 bases to trimming and J lost 0 bases, with 20 bases between them. The CDR3 contains 18 residues. CDR3 sequence reads: CASSPSGGAAPLNTEAFF. The DNA for the CDR3 is TGTGCCAGCTCACCTTCGGGAGGGGCCGCTCCTTTGAACACTGAAGCTTTCTTT.

The chain carries TRBV9 and TRBJ1-2, with no clear D. The CDR3 is 13 residues long. The germline V and J ends were trimmed by 6 bases and 1 base, with 10 bases remaining between them. The germline V gene encodes CDR1 SGDLS and CDR2 YYNGEE. The CDR3 protein is CASTPGSNYGYTF. The CDR3 region has the DNA TGTGCCAGCACCCCGGGGAGTAACTATGGCTACACCTTC.

V and J are TRBV7-6 and TRBJ2-7; unclear D gene. Between the trimmed V and J ends, which lost 8 bases and 1 base, there was a span of 6 bases. There are 11 residues in the CDR3. Germline V gene sequence: CDR1 SGHVS, CDR2 FNYEAQ. This chain's CDR3 is CASGQSYEQYF. Written as DNA, the CDR3 is TGTGCCAGCGGTCAGTCCTACGAGCAGTACTTC.